These T cell receptor beta chains were read from a single sample in a study of T-cell reconstitution after alpha-beta-depleted transplantation in children. TCRdb reprocessed the PCR reads with MiXCR, giving one entry per CDR3 protein. Seen here are approximately 340,000 distinct CDR3 sequences, 10% observed once, and the top ten hold 2% to 3%. This specimen was PBMCs from the stem cell graft donor, taken from the stem cell graft. The receptors were sampled from a human donor who donated a stem cell graft to a child with acute lymphoblastic leukemia. Each CDR3 is given with its conserved first and last residue. The D gene is left open where the match is weak. Size is stated for part of the rows, as once, few or many counts, or as a class when the clone is expanded.

d_call	v_call	clone_size	j_call	cdr3_aa	cdr3_nt
NA	TRBV6-1	NA	TRBJ2-7	CASSGGRGSYEQYF	TGTGCCAGCAGTGGGGGACGGGGTTCCTACGAGCAGTACTTC
NA	TRBV10-3	many	TRBJ2-3	CAISPGTSTDTQYF	TGTGCCATCAGCCCAGGCACTAGCACAGATACGCAGTATTTT
NA	TRBV5-1	NA	TRBJ1-2	CASSLGRIDGYTF	TGCGCCAGCAGCTTAGGGAGAATTGATGGCTACACCTTC
NA	TRBV9	NA	TRBJ2-1	CASSFDTASVNNEQFF	TGTGCCAGCAGCTTTGATACGGCTAGCGTGAACAATGAGCAGTTCTTC
NA	TRBV5-1	NA	TRBJ2-1	CASSLVGADYNERFF	TGCGCCAGCAGCTTGGTGGGTGCTGACTACAATGAGCGGTTCTTC
NA	TRBV12-3/TRBV12-4	NA	TRBJ1-4	CASSFPAGELFF	TGTGCCAGCAGTTTTCCAGCTGGGGAACTGTTTTTT
TRBD1	TRBV20-1	many	TRBJ2-7	CSAKETGTGTQQRQYF	TGCAGTGCTAAGGAGACCGGGACAGGGACCCAGCAGCGGCAGTACTTC
TRBD2	TRBV10-1	NA	TRBJ2-5	CASSQNAGGPQETQYF	TGCGCCAGCAGTCAGAACGCGGGAGGGCCCCAAGAGACCCAGTACTTC
NA	TRBV4-1	many	TRBJ1-3	CASSQVTAAVSGNTIYF	TGCGCCAGCAGCCAGGTCACCGCCGCAGTATCTGGAAACACCATATATTTT
TRBD1	TRBV5-6	many	TRBJ1-2	CASSLATGGYGYTF	TGTGCCAGCAGCCTTGCCACAGGGGGCTATGGCTACACCTTC
NA	TRBV14	once	TRBJ2-5	CASSRAGRWFQETQYF	TGTGCCAGCAGCAGGGCTGGCAGGTGGTTCCAAGAGACCCAGTACTTC
TRBD1	TRBV29-1	few	TRBJ2-5	CSSGTGQETQYF	TGCAGCTCCGGGACAGGCCAAGAGACCCAGTACTTC
TRBD2	TRBV9	few	TRBJ2-3	CASRKGGRVTDTQYF	TGTGCCAGCAGGAAGGGCGGGAGGGTGACAGATACGCAGTATTTT
NA	TRBV7-9	NA	TRBJ2-7	CASSLVGTRAGEQYF	TGTGCCAGCAGCTTAGTTGGAACTAGGGCGGGTGAGCAGTACTTC
TRBD2	TRBV20-1	NA	TRBJ2-1	CSAPSPAGGGNEQFF	TGCAGTGCTCCCTCCCCAGCGGGAGGCGGGAATGAGCAGTTCTTC
NA	TRBV5-1	NA	TRBJ2-1	CASSLWGDRGNEQFF	TGCGCCAGCAGCCTGTGGGGGGATCGTGGCAATGAGCAGTTCTTC
NA	TRBV20-1	NA	TRBJ2-1	CSARDPLIGRSSYNEQFF	TGCAGTGCTAGAGATCCCCTTATCGGGAGAAGCTCCTACAATGAGCAGTTCTTC
NA	TRBV7-9	few	TRBJ2-5	CASSFGDHGGETQYF	TGTGCCAGCAGCTTTGGGGACCACGGTGGCGAGACCCAGTACTTC
NA	TRBV19	many	TRBJ1-1	CASSMVPRRDLSTEAFF	TGTGCCAGTAGTATGGTACCGCGTCGGGACTTGAGCACTGAAGCTTTCTTT
TRBD2	TRBV5-1	NA	TRBJ2-1	CASSFGTSGRINEQFF	TGCGCCAGCAGCTTCGGGACTAGCGGGAGGATCAATGAGCAGTTCTTC
TRBD1	TRBV20-1	NA	TRBJ2-1	CSATRDRIDEQFF	TGCAGTGCTACGAGGGACAGGATCGATGAGCAGTTCTTC
NA	TRBV5-1	NA	TRBJ1-4	CASSLNNEKLFF	TGCGCCAGCAGCTTAAATAATGAAAAACTGTTTTTT
NA	TRBV29-1	few	TRBJ2-1	CSVGDPLIKWDEQFF	TGCAGCGTTGGAGACCCGCTAATTAAGTGGGATGAGCAGTTCTTC
TRBD2	TRBV20-1	NA	TRBJ2-3	CSARDRWEASGREDTQYF	TGCAGTGCTAGAGATCGATGGGAGGCTAGCGGGAGGGAGGATACGCAGTATTTT
NA	TRBV24-1	NA	TRBJ2-2	CATSDRDPWLANTGELFF	TGTGCCACCAGTGATCGGGACCCCTGGCTCGCGAACACCGGGGAGCTGTTTTTT
NA	TRBV19	few	TRBJ1-3	CASSIQDHSGNTIYF	TGTGCCAGTAGTATCCAGGACCACTCTGGAAACACCATATATTTT
TRBD1	TRBV12-3/TRBV12-4	many	TRBJ1-1	CASSRGLDTEAFF	TGTGCCAGCAGTAGGGGGCTCGACACTGAAGCTTTCTTT
NA	TRBV29-1	many	TRBJ1-1	CSVTVLGMNTEAFF	TGCAGCGTTACCGTCTTGGGCATGAACACTGAAGCTTTCTTT
NA	TRBV4-3	few	TRBJ2-7	CASSQAFGGASYEQYF	TGCGCCAGCAGCCAAGCTTTCGGGGGTGCCTCCTACGAGCAGTACTTC
NA	TRBV9	few	TRBJ2-3	CASTKRGTDGDTQYF	TGTGCCAGCACTAAAAGGGGGACCGACGGAGATACGCAGTATTTT
NA	TRBV28	NA	TRBJ2-4	CASSLWDGIAKNIQYF	TGTGCCAGCAGTTTATGGGACGGCATAGCCAAAAACATTCAGTACTTC
NA	TRBV20-1	few	TRBJ2-1	CSARGERSYNEQFF	TGCAGTGCTAGGGGGGAGCGCTCCTACAATGAGCAGTTCTTC
TRBD1	TRBV5-6	NA	TRBJ1-5	CASSGRDSNNQPQHF	TGTGCCAGCAGCGGCCGGGACAGTAACAATCAGCCCCAGCATTTT
TRBD2	TRBV20-1	NA	TRBJ2-7	CSASERGRGYEQYF	TGCAGTGCCTCAGAGCGAGGGAGGGGCTACGAGCAGTACTTC
NA	TRBV12-3/TRBV12-4	many	TRBJ2-1	CASSKGGSYNEQFF	TGTGCCAGCAGTAAGGGGGGTTCCTACAATGAGCAGTTCTTC
NA	TRBV20-1	NA	TRBJ1-5	CSATGTTQGQPQHF	TGCAGTGCTACGGGGACGACCCAGGGTCAGCCCCAGCATTTT
NA	TRBV6-4	few	TRBJ2-1	CASSQWGRNSYNEQFF	TGTGCCAGCAGCCAATGGGGACGCAACTCCTACAATGAGCAGTTCTTC
TRBD1	TRBV27	NA	TRBJ2-3	CASSFDRAGGGTDTQYF	TGTGCCAGCAGTTTCGACCGGGCAGGGGGAGGCACAGATACGCAGTATTTT
NA	TRBV21-1	NA	TRBJ2-7	CASSRTIGSGYF	TGTGCCAGCAGCAGGACTATCGGCTCGGGGTACTTC